Listed here are 5 T cell receptor beta chains from one sample, sequenced in a study of breast tumors, draining lymph nodes, adjacent tissues. The lymph nodes were axillary draining lymph nodes from breast cancer patients. TCRdb reprocessed the multiplex PCR reads with MiXCR, giving one entry per CDR3 protein. The table shows 200,000 to 300,000 distinct CDR3 sequences, with over 25% occurring only once. Input material: axillary lymph node tissue. These TCRs come from a female donor with breast cancer. Some clones in this sample may be carry-over from other donors' samples.

This clonotype has at least ten counts. This rearrangement joins TRBV12-3 or TRBV12-4 to TRBJ2-3; TRBD2 is a possible D gene (6 bases). V was trimmed by 9 bases and J by 6 bases, leaving 25 bases between them. This CDR3 has 16 amino acids. The CDR3 loop is CASKPGRGGPGDTQYF. The CDR3 bases are TGTGCCAGTAAACCGGGGCGAGGAGGGCCAGGGGATACGCAGTATTTT.

For this clonotype: With a much larger clone just one base away, this may be a read error. The V gene is TRBV5-1, the J gene TRBJ2-1; 14 positions match TRBD2. After removal of 7 bases from V and 9 bases from J, the junction contained 12 bases not matched to a gene. The CDR3 totals 16 residues. Germline CDR1 SGHRS, CDR2 YFSETQ. In DNA, the CDR3 is TGCGCCAGCGGCGCCGGGACTAGCGGGAGAGGGAGTGAGCAGTTCTTC. Residues: CASGAGTSGRGSEQFF.

A note on this clonotype: A much larger clone differs by one base, so this may be a read error. V gene TRBV20-1 combines with J gene TRBJ2-7; TRBD2 agrees at 7 bases. Germline V gene sequence: CDR1 DFQATT, CDR2 SNEGSKA (reference sequence). The CDR3 length is 14 residues. The ends lost 6 bases at V and 1 base at J; junction bases unmatched: 9. CDR3 sequence (DNA): TGCAGTGCCCGCGAGAGGGAGGGGTCCTACGAGCAGTACTTC. It is translated as CSAREREGSYEQYF.

This clonotype was seen many times. The chain carries TRBV11-2 and TRBJ1-2, with unresolved D. CDR3 length: 14 residues. CDR1 and CDR2 from the germline V gene are SGHAT and FQNNGV. The germline V and J ends were trimmed by 5 bases and 0 bases, with 10 bases remaining between them. For the CDR3, the DNA is TGTGCCAGCAGCATGGCCAGCGCTAACTATGGCTACACCTTC. The encoded protein is CASSMASANYGYTF.

The V gene is TRBV11-2, the J gene TRBJ2-3; TRBD2 matches 12 bases. Germline CDR1 SGHAT, CDR2 FQNNGV. This CDR3 contains 15 residues. The V segment lost 4 bases and the J segment 5 bases; nucleotides outside the gene matches: 4. In DNA, the CDR3 is TGTGCCAGCAGCTCCCCGGGACTAGCGGGAGATACGCAGTATTTT. This translates into CASSSPGLAGDTQYF.